The 15 T cell receptor beta chains below all came from one sample that was sequenced in a study of blood T cell repertoires in COVID-19. Clones were read by immunoSEQ multiplex PCR, and TCRdb kept only the in-frame ones, dropping some. The sample yields fewer than 600,000 clones, 89% seen once. Source material: peripheral blood. The receptor source for this set is a man between 18 and 35 years old with COVID-19, enrolled during active disease.

The chain combines TRBV6-1 with TRBJ2-3; D unresolved. Trimming pared 2 bases from V and 0 bases from J, leaving 6 bases between. The germline V gene has CDR1 MNHNS and CDR2 SASEGT. This CDR3 is 14 amino acids long. This CDR3 reads CASSELSSTDTQYF. The CDR3 DNA is TGTGCCAGCAGTGAACTTTCTAGCACAGATACGCAGTATTTT.

This clone was counted once. The J gene is TRBJ2-1, the V gene TRBV11-3, with TRBD1 matching 9 bases. Germline V CDR1 and CDR2: SGHNT, YENEEA. CDR3 size: 15 residues. Unmatched junction bases numbered 1, after V lost 1 base and J lost 3 bases. CDR3 protein: CASSLGDRDYNEQFF. In DNA form, the CDR3 reads TGTGCCAGCAGCTTAGGGGACAGGGACTACAATGAGCAGTTCTTC.

This chain links TRBV12-3 or TRBV12-4 with TRBJ2-7; no definite D call. Trimming left V 3 bases short and J 6 bases short, with 9 bases between. The CDR3 length is 12 residues. The DNA for the CDR3 is TGTGCCAGCAGTTTCACGGTTGCCGAGCAGTACTTC. It is translated as CASSFTVAEQYF.

V and J are TRBV5-4 and TRBJ1-4; 9 nucleotides align to TRBD1. This CDR3 is built from 16 residues. From germline, CDR1 is SGHNT and CDR2 YYREEE (reference sequence). V lost 4 bases, J lost 7 bases, and 11 bases stayed unmatched. CDR3 coding DNA: TGTGCCAGCAGCGTCTTAGGAACAGGGGGCTTTGAAAAACTGTTTTTT. The encoded protein is CASSVLGTGGFEKLFF.

The chain uses TRBV19 and TRBJ2-7, with a tentative D call TRBD1 (7 bases). CDR3 length: 14 residues. V was pared by 1 base and J by 2 bases, with 9 bases between. Germline V CDR1 and CDR2: LNHDA, SQIVND (reference sequence). The CDR3 nucleotides read TGTGCCAGTAGTATAGGCGGGACAGCCTACGAGCAGTACTTC. This gives the protein CASSIGGTAYEQYF.

V is TRBV29-1 and J is TRBJ1-2; no clear D. Trimming removed 4 bases from V and 5 bases from J, with 5 bases in between. Looked up from germline, CDR1 is SQVTM and CDR2 is ANQGSEA. There are 10 residues in the CDR3. The CDR3 DNA follows: TGCAGCGTTGTTGAGTATGGCTACACCTTC. Translated: CSVVEYGYTF. The whole variable domain, filled in from reference TRBV29-1 and TRBJ1-2, reads SAVISQKPSRDICQRGTSLTIQCQVDSQVTMMFWYRQQPGQSLTLIATANQGSEATYESGFVIDKFPISRPNLTFSTLTVSNMSPEDSSIYLCSVVEYGYTFGSGTRLTVV.

This chain uses TRBV5-1 with TRBJ1-1; D not resolved. The CDR3 is 14 residues long. Trimming cost V 0 bases and J 1 base, with 7 bases left between them. Germline loops: CDR1 SGHRS, CDR2 YFSETQ. CDR3 amino acids: CASSLASGNTEAFF. The CDR3 coding sequence is TGCGCCAGCAGCTTGGCTTCGGGGAACACTGAAGCTTTCTTT. Full variable domain (missing parts from reference TRBV5-1 and TRBJ1-1): KAGVTQTPRYLIKTRGQQVTLSCSPISGHRSVSWYQQTPGQGLQFLFEYFSETQRNKGNFPGRFSGRQFSNSRSEMNVSTLELGDSALYLCASSLASGNTEAFFGQGTRLTVV.

The chain recombines TRBV9 with TRBJ2-3, with TRBD1 as a possible D gene (5 bases). Trimming stripped 0 bases from V and 1 base from J, with 18 bases between. Per the germline V gene, CDR1 is SGDLS and CDR2 is YYNGEE. The CDR3 sequence is 18 residues long. The CDR3 coding sequence is TGTGCCAGCAGCGTAGGCCCAGCCCAACACAGGCGCACAGATACGCAGTATTTT. It encodes CASSVGPAQHRRTDTQYF.

This clone was recorded once. The J gene is TRBJ2-1, the V gene TRBV5-4; TRBD2 aligns across 11 bases. This CDR3 contains 16 residues. Germline CDR1 SGHNT, CDR2 YYREEE (reference sequence). V was clipped by 4 bases and J by 6 bases; unmatched bases: 9. The CDR3 reads CASSQDLAGGLNEQFF. CDR3 nucleotides: TGTGCCAGCAGCCAAGACCTAGCGGGAGGTCTCAATGAGCAGTTCTTC.

This chain joins TRBV6-6 and TRBJ2-1, with D perhaps matching TRBD2 (6 bases). The CDR3 has 17 amino acids. Trimming stripped 5 bases from V and 0 bases from J, with 17 bases between. CDR1 and CDR2 from the germline V gene are MNHNY and SVGAGI (reference sequence). The CDR3: CASSLSGLLSSYNEQFF. The CDR3 DNA follows: TGTGCCAGCAGTCTCTCGGGACTCTTGAGCTCCTACAATGAGCAGTTCTTC.

CDR3 sequence (DNA): TGCAGTGCTAGTCCCGGGACAGGCGTCACTTACGAGCAGTACTTC. This translates into CSASPGTGVTYEQYF. The chain employs TRBV20-1 and TRBJ2-7; the match to TRBD1 covers 8 bases. The CDR3 spans 15 residues. Unmatched junction bases numbered 11, after V lost 3 bases and J lost 4 bases. From germline, CDR1 is DFQATT and CDR2 SNEGSKA (reference sequence).

This clone was observed once. V is TRBV21-1 and J is TRBJ1-5. TRBV21-1 is classified as a pseudogene. This CDR3 region has 16 residues. The CDR3: CASSPRGKGGEQPQHF. CDR3 sequence (DNA): TGTGCCAGCAGCCCGCGGGGGAAGGGAGGGGAACAGCCCCAGCATTTT.

The genes are TRBV15 and TRBJ1-2, with no clear D. The CDR3 runs to 15 residues. Germline loops: CDR1 LNHNV, CDR2 YYDKDF (reference sequence). V lost 0 bases, J lost 3 bases, and 11 bases lay in between. The CDR3 bases are TGTGCCACCAGCAGAGATCCGGGAGGAGACTATGGCTACACCTTC. This sequence encodes CATSRDPGGDYGYTF.

The V and J genes are TRBV19 and TRBJ2-3; 7 bases fit TRBD2. From germline, CDR1 is LNHDA and CDR2 SQIVND (reference sequence). V lost 4 bases to trimming and J lost 8 bases; unmatched junction nucleotides: 6. The CDR3 runs to 13 residues. CDR3 in DNA: TGTGCCAGTAGTACCTCCGGGACTATTACGCAGTATTTT. It codes for CASSTSGTITQYF.

The J gene is TRBJ2-1, the V gene TRBV20-1, with D tentatively TRBD2 (6 bases). The CDR3 sequence is 14 residues long. Germline CDR1 reads DFQATT; CDR2 reads SNEGSKA (reference sequence). V lost 3 bases, J lost 5 bases, and 14 bases lay in between. Here the CDR3 reads CSASLGGLNNEQFF. CDR3 DNA sequence: TGCAGTGCTAGTTTGGGGGGACTTAACAATGAGCAGTTCTTC.